This T cell receptor beta chain is drawn from a study of blood T cell repertoires in COVID-19. Study-level information: COVID-19 samples, acute and convalescent, were from the United States, Italy and Spain. PBMCs, B-cell-depleted T cells, or T cells provided the cDNA or gDNA that made up the material.

Per germline, CDR1 MNHEY and CDR2 SVGEGT. The CDR3 length is 17 residues. V trimming: 4 bases; J trimming: 7 bases; junction bases outside the gene matches: 16. Produced via immunoSEQ multiplex PCR; TCRdb's table is partial and in-frame only. The sample yields about 310,000 clones, 90% seen once. The chain recombines TRBV6-2 or TRBV6-3 with TRBJ2-1; 7 nucleotides agree with TRBD1. Sequenced sample: PBMCs or T cells enriched from blood (not recorded which). This TCR was sampled from a woman under 30 with acute COVID-19. The CDR3 DNA reads as TGTGCCAGCAGTTGTGGGGGCGACAGGGTTCCCTTTAATGAGCAGTTCTTC. This translates into CASSCGGDRVPFNEQFF.